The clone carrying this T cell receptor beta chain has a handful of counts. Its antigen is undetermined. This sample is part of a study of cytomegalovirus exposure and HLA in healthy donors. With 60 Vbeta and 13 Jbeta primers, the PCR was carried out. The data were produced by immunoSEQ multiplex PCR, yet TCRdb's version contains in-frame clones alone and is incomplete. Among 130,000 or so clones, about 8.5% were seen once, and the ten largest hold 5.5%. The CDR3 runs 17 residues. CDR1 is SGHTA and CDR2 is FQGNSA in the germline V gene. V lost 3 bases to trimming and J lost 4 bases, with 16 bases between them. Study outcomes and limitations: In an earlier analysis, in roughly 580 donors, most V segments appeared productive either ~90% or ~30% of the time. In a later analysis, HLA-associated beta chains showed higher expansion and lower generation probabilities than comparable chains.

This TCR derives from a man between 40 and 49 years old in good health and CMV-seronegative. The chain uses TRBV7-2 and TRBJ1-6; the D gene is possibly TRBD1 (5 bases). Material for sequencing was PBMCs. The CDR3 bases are TGTGCCAGCAGCTTTTCCGGGGGGAGGGCGTATAATTCACCCCTCCACTTT. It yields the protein CASSFSGGRAYNSPLHF.